The source of this TCR beta chain is a study of blood T cell repertoires in COVID-19. Study-level information: The analysed material was cDNA or gDNA that came from T cells, B-cell-depleted T cells, or PBMCs.

V was clipped by 2 bases and J by 1 base, with 9 bases between them. CDR3 length: 14 residues. Germline V gives CDR1 SGHAT, CDR2 FQNNGV. Only in-frame clones appear in the TCRdb table, and some are missing; sequencing was by immunoSEQ multiplex PCR. The sample consists of approximately 110,000 clones, around 81% of them appearing once. Sequencing used peripheral blood. This rearrangement joins TRBV11-2 to TRBJ2-7; weak D call: TRBD1 (5 bases). The clonotype originates from a woman between 70 and 85 years old with acute or convalescent COVID-19. CDR3 protein: CASSLITGSYEQYF. CDR3 bases: TGTGCCAGCAGCTTAATAACAGGATCCTACGAGCAGTACTTC.